The 20 T cell receptor beta chains listed next were all sequenced from one sample in a study of OX40 agonist ivuxolimab in advanced cancers. Libraries were prepared through the immunoSEQ multiplex PCR assay. TCRdb retrieved this table from immuneACCESS and kept in-frame rearrangements only. Not all clones are present; in checked studies, unresolved V genes account for under half, and no reason is known for the remainder. In this sample the table shows roughly 26,000 clones, 65% to 80% of which occur a single time. The ten largest clones represent about 15% of the sample. This specimen consisted of CD4+ or CD8+ T cells sorted from blood, obtained in a trial of the OX40 agonist ivuxolimab. These receptors came from an adult with an advanced solid tumor such as melanoma, head and neck, liver or kidney cancer.

The chain carries TRBV7-9 and TRBJ2-4; D is possibly TRBD2 (5 bases). The ends were cut back, 4 bases at V and 0 bases at J, with 10 bases in the middle. Germline CDR1 SEHNR, CDR2 FQNEAQ (reference sequence). This CDR3 is 15 amino acids long. CDR3 nucleotides: TGTGCCAGCAGCTCCGGGAATCTAGCCAAAAACATTCAGTACTTC. This translates into CASSSGNLAKNIQYF. Full variable domain (missing parts from reference TRBV7-9 and TRBJ2-4): DTGVSQNPRHKITKRGQNVTFRCDPISEHNRLYWYRQTLGQGPEFLTYFQNEAQLEKSRLLSDRFSAERPKGSFSTLEIQRTEQGDSAMYLCASSSGNLAKNIQYFGAGTRLSVL.

The rearrangement uses TRBV7-2 and TRBJ1-3, with D unresolved. V was pared by 2 bases and J by 0 bases, with 17 bases between. This CDR3 has 18 residues. CDR1 SGHTA and CDR2 FQGNSA come from the germline V gene. CDR3 protein: CASSLLRSAGDSGNTIYF. The CDR3 DNA sequence: TGTGCCAGCAGCTTATTACGAAGCGCGGGAGACTCTGGAAACACCATATATTTT.

This clone was found a few times. The genes are TRBV5-4 and TRBJ1-1, with a tentative D call TRBD1 (5 bases). The CDR3 has 15 amino acids. CDR1 and CDR2 from the germline V gene are SGHNT and YYREEE (reference sequence). Between the trimmed V and J ends, which lost 1 base and 5 bases, there was a span of 15 bases. The CDR3 nucleotides read TGTGCCAGCAGCTTGAATAGACAGCTAGGGACTGAAGCTTTCTTT. This sequence encodes CASSLNRQLGTEAFF.

The genes are TRBV5-6 and TRBJ1-6, with TRBD1 identical over 7 bases. Germline-derived CDR1 and CDR2 are SGHDT and YYEEEE. Germline trimming cut 0 bases from V and 5 bases from J; bases unmatched to any gene: 5. CDR3 length: 16 residues. CDR3 coding DNA: TGTGCCAGCAGCTTGGACAGGGGAATCGATAATTCACCCCTCCACTTT. Translation: CASSLDRGIDNSPLHF.

The J gene is TRBJ2-5, the V gene TRBV20-1; unclear D gene. CDR1 is DFQATT and CDR2 is SNEGSKA in the germline V gene (reference sequence). Trimming took 1 base from V and 2 from J, leaving 2 bases between them. The CDR3 is 11 residues long. This CDR3 is CSARGQETQYF. The DNA of the CDR3 is TGCAGTGCTAGAGGACAAGAGACCCAGTACTTC.

This chain connects TRBV7-2 to TRBJ1-6; 8 positions agree with TRBD1. The V gene's germline CDR1 is SGHTA and CDR2 FQGNSA. CDR3 length: 14 residues. V lost 1 base and J lost 10; bases outside the gene matches: 3. The CDR3 region is CASSLVGQGSPLHF. The CDR3 region has the DNA TGTGCCAGCAGCTTAGTTGGACAGGGATCACCCCTCCACTTT.

In this sample, this clone turned up a few times. The rearrangement joins TRBV2 to TRBJ2-2; no reliable D call. The CDR3 extends over 15 amino acids. The V end lost 3 bases, the J end lost 5 bases, and 13 bases lay between the germline ends. Germline CDR1 is SNHLY and CDR2 is FYNNEI. Here the CDR3 DNA reads TGTGCCAGCAGTGAGCAGGTTTGGGGAACCGGGGAGCTGTTTTTT. This encodes CASSEQVWGTGELFF.

The chain couples TRBV6-5 to TRBJ1-5; D remains unclear. Germline V gene lookup returns CDR1 MNHEY and CDR2 SVGAGI. The CDR3 runs 15 residues. V was cut by 2 bases and J by 6 bases, with 14 bases left in between. In DNA, the CDR3 is TGTGCCAGCAGTTACGGAGGGTGGGAGGGTCAGCCCCAGCATTTT. Its protein product is CASSYGGWEGQPQHF.

The chain employs TRBV9 and TRBJ2-7; no clear D gene. V lost 3 bases to trimming and J lost 2 bases, with 18 bases between them. Germline CDR1 SGDLS, CDR2 YYNGEE. The CDR3 is 16 amino acids. Here the CDR3 reads CASSESGRAFTYEQYF. The CDR3 nucleotides read TGTGCCAGCAGCGAATCAGGAAGGGCCTTTACCTACGAGCAGTACTTC. Based on the CDR3 plus reference TRBV9 and TRBJ2-7, the full variable domain is DSGVTQTPKHLITATGQRVTLRCSPRSGDLSVYWYQQSLDQGLQFLIQYYNGEERAKGNILERFSAQQFPDLHSELNLSSLELGDSALYFCASSESGRAFTYEQYFGPGTRLTVT.

This chain uses TRBV6-5 with TRBJ2-2; D not certain. Per the germline V gene, CDR1 is MNHEY and CDR2 is SVGAGI. Trimming removed 2 bases at V and 5 bases at J, with 6 bases between. CDR3 size: 13 residues. The CDR3 loop reads CASSYQMTGELFF. CDR3 coding DNA: TGTGCCAGCAGTTACCAGATGACCGGGGAGCTGTTTTTT.

The gene calls are TRBV28 and TRBJ1-2; TRBD1 agrees at 8 bases. The ends lost 6 bases at V and 5 bases at J; junction bases unmatched: 14. The V gene's germline CDR1 is MDHEN and CDR2 SYDVKM. The CDR3 extends over 16 amino acids. The chain's CDR3 is CASREEQGVMGYGYTF. In nucleotides, the CDR3 is TGTGCCAGCAGGGAGGAACAGGGGGTCATGGGGTATGGCTACACCTTC.

The J gene is TRBJ1-2, the V gene TRBV7-2; TRBD1 is a possible D gene (6 bases). CDR3 length: 13 amino acids. The ends were cut back, 6 bases at V and 4 bases at J, with 12 bases in the middle. CDR1 is SGHTA and CDR2 is FQGNSA in the germline V gene. The CDR3 sequence is CASSSGGPYGYTF. DNA of the CDR3: TGTGCCAGCAGTAGCGGGGGCCCCTATGGCTACACCTTC.

CDR3 sequence (DNA): TGTGCCAGCAGCTCGAGACAGGGCACTGAAGCTTTCTTT. Protein sequence: CASSSRQGTEAFF. This chain joins TRBV7-9 and TRBJ1-1; 7 bases map to TRBD1. The trim removed 4 bases at V and 4 bases at J, leaving 3 bases unmatched. Germline CDR1 and CDR2: SEHNR and FQNEAQ (reference sequence). The CDR3 covers 13 residues. The whole variable domain, remainder taken from reference TRBV7-9 and TRBJ1-1, is DTGVSQNPRHKITKRGQNVTFRCDPISEHNRLYWYRQTLGQGPEFLTYFQNEAQLEKSRLLSDRFSAERPKGSFSTLEIQRTEQGDSAMYLCASSSRQGTEAFFGQGTRLTVV.

The chain carries TRBV7-3 and TRBJ2-1; D unclear. Trimming pared 0 bases from V and 9 bases from J, leaving 9 bases between. Germline V gives CDR1 SGHTA, CDR2 FQGTGA. The CDR3 is 13 amino acids. The CDR3 is CASSLTLVTEQFF. As DNA, the CDR3 is TGTGCCAGCAGCTTAACACTCGTAACTGAGCAGTTCTTC.

In this sample, this clone turned up once. The chain couples TRBV11-2 to TRBJ2-3; D not certain. Germline CDR1 is SGHAT and CDR2 is FQNNGV. The CDR3 runs 16 residues. Deletions cut 2 bases from V and 6 bases from J, with 18 bases between. The CDR3 DNA sequence: TGTGCCAGCAGCTTACTTACTGCGAACCGCTTGGATACGCAGTATTTT. Translated, it gives CASSLLTANRLDTQYF.

The rearrangement links TRBV5-1 to TRBJ2-1; 8 bases agree with TRBD1. This CDR3 is 18 amino acids long. Germline-derived CDR1 and CDR2 are SGHRS and YFSETQ. The V segment lost 1 base and the J segment 9 bases; nucleotides outside the gene matches: 18. The DNA for the CDR3 is TGCGCCAGCAGCTTGTTTGGGGCCGGGGTGCAGGGGGCTAGTGAGCAGTTCTTC. Residues: CASSLFGAGVQGASEQFF.

The J gene is TRBJ2-1, the V gene TRBV19; 11 positions match TRBD2. CDR3 length: 17 residues. Germline V lookup: CDR1 LNHDA, CDR2 SQIVND (reference sequence). The V gene end was trimmed by 6 bases and the J gene end by 6 bases; junction bases not matched to a gene: 13. CDR3 coding DNA: TGTGCCAGTAGCAGTGGATCTAGCGGGGGGACACTCAATGAGCAGTTCTTC. Translation gives CASSSGSSGGTLNEQFF.

This clone has just one count. The CDR3 is CAISGGANYEQYF. The CDR3 region has the DNA TGTGCCATCAGTGGCGGGGCTAATTACGAGCAGTACTTC. The chain is built from TRBV10-3 and TRBJ2-7; D perhaps matches TRBD2 (6 bases). Germline lookup yields CDR1 ENHRY and CDR2 SYGVKD. V lost 4 bases, J lost 4 bases, and 11 bases lay in between. CDR3 length equals 13 residues.

This chain uses TRBV30 with TRBJ1-1; D is possibly TRBD1 (6 bases). V was cut by 2 bases and J by 7 bases, with 14 bases left in between. Germline V gives CDR1 GTSNPN, CDR2 SVGIG (reference sequence). The length of the CDR3 is 13 residues. In DNA form, the CDR3 reads TGTGCCTGGAGTAGGGGGGGCCTGAATGAAGCTTTCTTT. Translation gives CAWSRGGLNEAFF.

V usage is TRBV6-6 and J usage is TRBJ1-1; D not resolved. Germline CDR1 MNHNY, CDR2 SVGAGI (reference sequence). The CDR3 has 13 amino acids. The V end lost 4 bases, the J end lost 10 bases, and 16 bases lay between the germline ends. This CDR3 is CASSSPKKGPAFF. The CDR3 region has the DNA TGTGCCAGCAGTTCCCCCAAGAAAGGGCCAGCTTTCTTT.